One sample yielded the 32 T cell receptor beta chains listed below, sequenced in a study of blood T cell repertoires in COVID-19. The assay was immunoSEQ multiplex PCR, and TCRdb's table has in-frame clones only and misses some. This sample carries 130,000 to 150,000 clones, about nine tenths of them seen once, and the ten largest clones take 0.9% to 0.95%. Sequencing was performed on peripheral blood. The source of these receptors is a woman aged 50 to 65 with acute or convalescent COVID-19.

This clone came up once. This CDR3 reads CASSDPSGGADIQYF. Written as DNA, the CDR3 is TGTGCCAGCAGTGACCCTAGCGGGGGGGCAGACATTCAGTACTTC. This rearrangement joins TRBV2 to TRBJ2-4, with TRBD2 matching 12 bases. CDR1 is SNHLY and CDR2 is FYNNEI in the germline V gene. J gave up 8 bases and V 3 bases, and 5 bases lay outside the gene matches. CDR3 length: 15 amino acids.

This clone was recorded once. The CDR3 sequence: CASFDQGTTNEKLFF. Written as DNA, the CDR3 is TGCGCCAGTTTTGATCAGGGAACAACTAATGAAAAACTGTTTTTT. The chain joins TRBV10-2 to TRBJ1-4, with D possibly matching TRBD1 (5 bases). CDR3 length equals 15 residues. V was cut by 9 bases and J by 0 bases, with 14 bases left in between. Germline lookup yields CDR1 WSHSY and CDR2 SAAADI.

The chain joins TRBV12-3 or TRBV12-4 to TRBJ1-2; D is uncertain. CDR3 size: 13 residues. The germline V and J ends were trimmed by 6 bases and 4 bases, with 12 bases remaining between them. The CDR3 region has the DNA TGTGCCAGCAGCGATACAGAGCTCTATGGCTACACCTTC. Translating it yields CASSDTELYGYTF.

The chain employs TRBV7-3 and TRBJ2-1; a weak D match, TRBD2 (6 bases). Germline CDR1 reads SGHTA; CDR2 reads FQGTGA. There are 15 residues in the CDR3. With 5 bases removed from V and 6 bases from J, the gap between germline ends came to 17 bases. CDR3 DNA: TGTGCCAGCAGCACAGAGGGACTGGGCCTCAATGAGCAGTTCTTC. Translation: CASSTEGLGLNEQFF.

This chain uses TRBV27 with TRBJ2-1, with D possibly matching TRBD2 (6 bases). V lost 3 bases, J lost 5 bases, and 14 bases lay in between. Per germline, CDR1 MNHEY and CDR2 SMNVEV (reference sequence). The CDR3 spans 15 residues. In nucleotides, the CDR3 is TGTGCCAGCAGTTTCACCCTAGCGTGGAACAATGAGCAGTTCTTC. The encoded protein is CASSFTLAWNNEQFF.

The J gene is TRBJ1-2, the V gene TRBV30, with 9 positions matching TRBD1. The CDR3 runs 13 residues. The J segment lost 10 bases and the V segment lost 3 bases, leaving 9 bases of the junction unmatched. The germline gives CDR1 GTSNPN, CDR2 SVGIG (reference sequence). Here the CDR3 DNA reads TGTGCCTGGAGAATTGGGACAGGGAATGTCTACACCTTC. This sequence encodes CAWRIGTGNVYTF.

Only a few counts were recorded for this clone. This chain links TRBV13 with TRBJ2-7; 10 nucleotides align to TRBD2. With 0 bases clipped from V and 2 bases from J, the junction kept 1 base outside the gene matches. Germline loops: CDR1 PRHDT, CDR2 FYEKMQ (reference sequence). The CDR3 loop spans 15 amino acids. CDR3 sequence reads: CASSLGLAGAYEQYF. The CDR3 DNA is TGTGCCAGCAGCTTAGGCCTAGCGGGGGCCTACGAGCAGTACTTC. Looking up the rest from reference TRBV13 and TRBJ2-7 gives the full variable domain: AAGVIQSPRHLIKEKRETATLKCYPIPRHDTVYWYQQGPGQDPQFLISFYEKMQSDKGSIPDRFSAQQFSDYHSELNMSSLELGDSALYFCASSLGLAGAYEQYFGPGTRLTVT.

This chain joins TRBV9 and TRBJ2-3; 13 bases match TRBD2. CDR1 is SGDLS and CDR2 is YYNGEE in the germline V gene. V lost 3 bases, J lost 2 bases, and 3 bases stayed unmatched. This CDR3 is built from 16 residues. The CDR3 is CASSGGLAGFTDTQYF. CDR3 coding DNA: TGTGCCAGCAGCGGGGGACTAGCGGGGTTCACAGATACGCAGTATTTT.

This clone was detected only a few times. The V gene is TRBV11-2, the J gene TRBJ2-2, with a weak D call TRBD1 (6 bases). V lost 0 bases and J 7 bases, leaving 9 bases between the germline ends. Per the germline V gene, CDR1 is SGHAT and CDR2 is FQNNGV. The CDR3 is made up of 14 amino acids. CDR3 coding DNA: TGTGCCAGCAGCTTAGATCCAGGGGACGGGGAGCTGTTTTTT. This sequence encodes CASSLDPGDGELFF.

The chain links TRBV9 to TRBJ2-7; possible D gene TRBD1, 6 bases. In germline, CDR1 is SGDLS, CDR2 YYNGEE. Between the trimmed V and J ends, which lost 0 bases and 2 bases, there was a span of 9 bases. The CDR3 spans 14 residues. The CDR3 is CASSVDPGAYEQYF. The CDR3 region has the DNA TGTGCCAGCAGCGTAGATCCAGGGGCCTACGAGCAGTACTTC.

The chain combines TRBV28 with TRBJ2-3; no firm D call. The germline V and J ends were trimmed by 5 bases and 3 bases, with 12 bases remaining between them. CDR3 length equals 14 residues. The V gene's germline CDR1 is MDHEN and CDR2 SYDVKM. This CDR3 reads CASSPRLGTDTQYF. The CDR3 region has the DNA TGTGCCAGCAGTCCTCGACTTGGAACAGATACGCAGTATTTT.

The J gene is TRBJ2-3, the V gene TRBV19; 15 nucleotides match TRBD2. V dropped 1 base and J dropped 4; count of bases not matched to a gene: 6. CDR1 is LNHDA, CDR2 SQIVND, per germline (reference sequence). The CDR3 loop spans 18 amino acids. The CDR3 here is CASSIVGLAGGPSDTQYF. In DNA form, the CDR3 reads TGTGCCAGTAGTATAGTTGGACTAGCGGGGGGGCCGTCAGATACGCAGTATTTT.

V usage is TRBV6-5 and J usage is TRBJ2-2, with a weak D call TRBD1 (6 bases). CDR1 and CDR2 (germline): MNHEY, SVGAGI. The CDR3 loop spans 14 amino acids. With 7 bases removed from V and 4 bases from J, the gap between germline ends came to 13 bases. The CDR3 here is CASTHSGVTGELFF. The CDR3 bases are TGTGCCAGCACTCACTCAGGGGTCACCGGGGAGCTGTTTTTT.

The V call is TRBV12-3 or TRBV12-4, the J call TRBJ2-7, with D possibly being TRBD2 (6 bases). The CDR3 consists of 12 residues. The CDR3 nucleotides read TGTGCTTCCGGGACTGACGACTACGAGCAGTACTTC. Translating it yields CASGTDDYEQYF.

The chain links TRBV10-2 to TRBJ2-1, with 11 bases matching TRBD2. Losses at the gene ends were 7 bases for V and 2 bases for J; bases not matched to a gene: 4. The germline CDR1 and CDR2 sequences are WSHSY and SAAADI. The CDR3 extends over 15 amino acids. The CDR3 loop is CASTVAGGPYNEQFF. DNA of the CDR3: TGCGCCAGCACCGTAGCGGGGGGGCCCTACAATGAGCAGTTCTTC.

The V and J genes are TRBV6-5 and TRBJ2-1, with 7 positions matching TRBD1. With 0 bases clipped from V and 5 bases from J, the junction kept 7 bases outside the gene matches. Germline CDR1 and CDR2: MNHEY and SVGAGI. The length of the CDR3 is 16 residues. CDR3 amino acids: CASSYSQRGRNNEQFF. Here the CDR3 DNA reads TGTGCCAGCAGTTACTCGCAGAGGGGGCGGAACAATGAGCAGTTCTTC.

This chain joins TRBV5-1 and TRBJ1-2; D is uncertain. There are 14 residues in the CDR3. Germline V gene lookup returns CDR1 SGHRS and CDR2 YFSETQ. The V end was cut by 5 bases, the J end by 7 bases, with 18 bases between. The CDR3 is CASRNKPAEGGYTF. The DNA for the CDR3 is TGCGCCAGCAGAAACAAGCCAGCTGAGGGTGGCTACACCTTC.

V is TRBV7-6 and J is TRBJ2-1, with 7 positions matching TRBD2. The V gene's germline CDR1 is SGHVS and CDR2 FNYEAQ. The J segment lost 8 bases and the V segment lost 5 bases, leaving 15 bases of the junction unmatched. This CDR3 comprises 16 residues. The CDR3 bases are TGTGCCAGCAGCCCACTAGCGACCCCCATTGTCCATGAGCAGTTCTTC. It codes for CASSPLATPIVHEQFF.

This rearrangement joins TRBV27 to TRBJ1-6, with D unresolved. The CDR3 totals 13 residues. Trimming removed 7 bases at V and 9 bases at J, with 13 bases between. Germline-derived CDR1 and CDR2 are MNHEY and SMNVEV (reference sequence). CDR3 sequence reads: CASKPGFGSPLHF. CDR3 sequence (DNA): TGTGCCAGCAAGCCGGGTTTCGGTTCACCCCTCCACTTT.

The chain uses TRBV5-1 and TRBJ1-3, with TRBD1 as a possible D gene (5 bases). Trimming pared 2 bases from V and 0 bases from J, leaving 15 bases between. Germline V CDR1 and CDR2: SGHRS, YFSETQ. The CDR3 sequence is 17 residues long. The chain's CDR3 is CASSFQGPSHSGNTIYF. For the CDR3, the DNA is TGCGCCAGCAGCTTTCAGGGCCCCTCTCACTCTGGAAACACCATATATTTT.

This clone is a singleton in its sample. This sequence joins TRBV30 and TRBJ1-2; maybe TRBD1 (5 bases). Germline CDR1 GTSNPN, CDR2 SVGIG (reference sequence). This CDR3 spans 13 amino acids. Deletions cut 0 bases from V and 8 bases from J, with 13 bases between. CDR3 in DNA: TGTGCCTGGAGTGTGGTTGGGGGGGGAGGCTACACCTTC. This translates into CAWSVVGGGGYTF.

The chain is built from TRBV24-1 and TRBJ1-2; the match to TRBD1 covers 10 bases. V was clipped by 2 bases and J by 4 bases; unmatched bases: 6. Per the germline V gene, CDR1 is KGHDR and CDR2 is SFDVKD. The CDR3 spans 16 residues. In DNA form, the CDR3 reads TGTGCCACCAGTGATTCCACCGGGACAGGGGTCTATGGCTACACCTTC. Residues: CATSDSTGTGVYGYTF.

This chain uses TRBV27 with TRBJ2-7; 10 bases are shared with TRBD1. The ends lost 6 bases at V and 2 bases at J; junction bases unmatched: 7. Germline-derived CDR1 and CDR2 are MNHEY and SMNVEV (reference sequence). The CDR3 has 15 residues. This CDR3 reads CASRPGQGSPYEQYF. The DNA of the CDR3 is TGTGCCAGCAGACCGGGACAGGGGTCCCCCTACGAGCAGTACTTC.

This chain links TRBV27 with TRBJ1-1, with 9 nucleotides matching TRBD1. The CDR3 loop spans 14 amino acids. V shed 6 bases and J 11 bases; nucleotides not matched to a gene: 13. CDR1 and CDR2 (germline): MNHEY, SMNVEV (reference sequence). This CDR3 is CASRPGTGIRGAFF. The CDR3 region has the DNA TGTGCCAGCAGACCCGGGACAGGGATACGCGGGGCTTTCTTT.

J is TRBJ1-1 and V is TRBV7-9; D may be TRBD1 (5 bases). Germline V lookup: CDR1 SEHNR, CDR2 FQNEAQ (reference sequence). The V gene lost 4 bases and the J gene lost 7 bases, with 10 bases spanning the gap. This CDR3 has 12 residues. CDR3 sequence reads: CASSYSDSEAFF. In DNA, the CDR3 is TGTGCCAGCAGCTATTCCGACAGTGAAGCTTTCTTT.

J is TRBJ2-2 and V is TRBV7-3, with 8 bases lining up with TRBD1. This CDR3 has 17 amino acids. V gave up 5 bases and J gave up 6 bases; unmatched junction bases: 14. CDR1 and CDR2 from the germline V gene are SGHTA and FQGTGA. The CDR3 coding sequence is TGTGCCAGCAGCCCATTTGATAGACAGGGGATCTCCGGGGAGCTGTTTTTT. Amino acids: CASSPFDRQGISGELFF.

The V call is TRBV5-1, the J call TRBJ1-2; the D is unclear. The CDR3 has 12 amino acids. Germline V gene sequence: CDR1 SGHRS, CDR2 YFSETQ. The V end was cut by 2 bases, the J end by 9 bases, with 11 bases between. CDR3 loop: CASSFGGSSYTF. In nucleotides, the CDR3 is TGCGCCAGCAGCTTTGGCGGCTCAAGCTACACCTTC.

This chain connects TRBV10-1 to TRBJ2-1; 8 nucleotides agree with TRBD2. This CDR3 is 15 amino acids long. The germline gives CDR1 WNHNN, CDR2 SYGVQD (reference sequence). The V gene end was trimmed by 2 bases and the J gene end by 6 bases; junction bases not matched to a gene: 6. The CDR3 loop reads CASSEGSGVPNEQFF. The CDR3, as DNA: TGCGCCAGCAGTGAGGGTAGCGGGGTCCCCAATGAGCAGTTCTTC.

Notes on this clone: This CDR3 is also generated by other DNA sequences in the sample. The chain combines TRBV4-2 with TRBJ1-6, with D possibly matching TRBD1 (6 bases). This CDR3 comprises 16 residues. Looked up from germline, CDR1 is LGHNA and CDR2 is YNFKEQ. V lost 0 bases and J 8 bases, leaving 14 bases between the germline ends. The CDR3 protein is CASSQEGGGTDSPLHF. CDR3 nucleotides: TGTGCCAGCAGCCAAGAGGGCGGGGGCACGGATTCACCCCTCCACTTT.

This clone showed up just a few times. The gene calls are TRBV10-3 and TRBJ1-5, with 7 bases that match TRBD1. V lost 4 bases and J lost 4; bases outside the gene matches: 4. CDR1 ENHRY and CDR2 SYGVKD come from the germline V gene. CDR3 length equals 14 residues. The CDR3 here is CAISAGTDNQPQHF. DNA for the CDR3: TGTGCCATCAGTGCCGGGACAGATAATCAGCCCCAGCATTTT.

This clone was picked up a small number of times. The genes are TRBV19 and TRBJ1-2, with 7 bases matching TRBD1. V shed 2 bases, J shed 4 bases, and the junction held 4 bases outside the gene matches. From germline, CDR1 is LNHDA and CDR2 SQIVND (reference sequence). The CDR3 spans 14 residues. The CDR3 loop reads CASSIQKGAYGYTF. CDR3 nucleotides: TGTGCCAGTAGTATACAGAAGGGGGCCTATGGCTACACCTTC.

V and J are TRBV5-6 and TRBJ2-4; 9 bases are a match to TRBD2. The trim removed 5 bases at V and 1 base at J, leaving 4 bases unmatched. Germline V CDR1 and CDR2: SGHDT, YYEEEE. The CDR3 spans 15 residues. The CDR3 spells CASSWGLAAKNIQYF. CDR3 DNA: TGTGCCAGCAGTTGGGGACTAGCTGCCAAAAACATTCAGTACTTC. The full variable domain, completed using reference TRBV5-6 and TRBJ2-4, is DAGVTQSPTHLIKTRGQQVTLRCSPKSGHDTVSWYQQALGQGPQFIFQYYEEEERQRGNFPDRFSGHQFPNYSSELNVNALLLGDSALYLCASSWGLAAKNIQYFGAGTRLSVL.